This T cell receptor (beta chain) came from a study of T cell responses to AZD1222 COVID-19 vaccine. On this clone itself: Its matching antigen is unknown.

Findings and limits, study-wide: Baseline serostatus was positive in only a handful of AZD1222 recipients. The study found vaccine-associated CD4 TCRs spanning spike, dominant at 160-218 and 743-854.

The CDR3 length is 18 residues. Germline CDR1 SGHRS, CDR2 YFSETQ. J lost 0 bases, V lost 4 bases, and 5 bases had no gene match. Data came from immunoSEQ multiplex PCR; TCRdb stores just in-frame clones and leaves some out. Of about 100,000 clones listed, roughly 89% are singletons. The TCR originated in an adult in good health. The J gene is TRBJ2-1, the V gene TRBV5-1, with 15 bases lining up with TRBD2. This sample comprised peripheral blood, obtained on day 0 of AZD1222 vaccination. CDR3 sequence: CASSPGTSGRSSYNEQFF. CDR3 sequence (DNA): TGCGCCAGCAGCCCCGGGACTAGCGGGAGGAGCTCCTACAATGAGCAGTTCTTC.